This record looks at one TCR beta chain sequence and its context. Its antigen is still unknown. The sample originates from a study of cytomegalovirus exposure and HLA in healthy donors. Points from the study as a whole: Cytomegalovirus status was reportedly diagnosed by the classifier with high sensitivity and specificity. Donor immune exposure was known only as CMV serostatus.

It was with 60 Vbeta and 13 Jbeta primers that the PCR ran. Profiled with immunoSEQ multiplex PCR; TCRdb holds only in-frame clones, not every one. Here the sample spans roughly 100,000 clones, 76% being singletons. The CDR3 totals 17 residues. The V gene end was trimmed by 0 bases and the J gene end by 4 bases; junction bases not matched to a gene: 3. In germline, CDR1 is LGHNA, CDR2 YSLEER. The J gene is TRBJ2-1, the V gene TRBV4-3; 13 bases align to TRBD2. Input material: PBMCs. This TCR was recovered from a woman younger than 30 in good health and CMV-seropositive. The CDR3 reads CASSQDLGLAGYNEQFF. The CDR3 DNA follows: TGCGCCAGCAGCCAAGACCTGGGACTAGCGGGATACAATGAGCAGTTCTTC.